This passage covers 23 T cell receptor beta chains from one sample sequenced in a study of T cell clonality in common variable immunodeficiency. Only in-frame clones appear in the TCRdb table, and some are missing; sequencing was by immunoSEQ multiplex PCR. The sample shows around 45,000 clones, no singletons; the ten largest hold 5% to 6.5%. The sample was peripheral blood mononuclear cells. These receptors were taken from a person between 18 and 75 years old in good health.

This clone was observed at least ten times. The read ends 3 residues before the CDR3 terminus; that terminus is restored from the germline J gene. The V gene is TRBV7-2, the J gene TRBJ2-7; D unclear. V was pared by 2 bases and J by 2 bases, with 7 bases between. The CDR3 length is 13 residues. CDR1 and CDR2 (germline): SGHTA, FQGNSA. The CDR3 is CASSLRVPYEQYF. The sequenced CDR3 bases are TGTGCCAGCAGCTTAAGGGTTCCCTACGAG.

At least ten counts were recorded for this clone. The CDR3 is cut off 3 residues early in the read; its end comes from the germline J gene. The chain couples TRBV19 to TRBJ1-2; TRBD1 agrees at 10 bases. CDR3 length: 14 residues. Germline lookup yields CDR1 LNHDA and CDR2 SQIVND (reference sequence). CDR3 DNA (partial): TGTGCCAGTAGTATGACAGGGGGCCCCCGAGGC. It encodes CASSMTGGPRG. The full CDR3 protein is CASSMTGGPRGYTF.

This clone was seen at least ten times. The CDR3 is cut off 3 residues early in the read; its end comes from the germline J gene. This chain joins TRBV20-1 and TRBJ2-5, with TRBD1 identical over 10 bases. This CDR3 has 12 residues. V trimming: 6 bases; J trimming: 6 bases; junction bases outside the gene matches: 4. Per the germline V gene, CDR1 is DFQATT and CDR2 is SNEGSKA (reference sequence). The part of the CDR3 DNA that was read is TGCAGTGCCCCGACAGGGGGCCAGACC. Its protein is CSAPTGGQT. The full CDR3 reads CSAPTGGQTQYF.

A word on this clone: Because the CDR3's place on the DNA is in doubt, the DNA is left out and the CDR3 is given as listed by TCRdb. The chain has TRBV2 and TRBJ2-7; the table's D call TRBD1 went unverified against the DNA. The CDR3 is made up of 12 amino acids, end residues included. From germline, CDR1 is SNHLY and CDR2 FYNNEI. Here the CDR3 reads CASILDSYEQYF.

This clone was detected ten times or more. The read ends 3 residues early relative to the CDR3; the germline J gene fills the gap. The chain couples TRBV5-1 to TRBJ2-2, with 11 bases that match TRBD2. The germline gives CDR1 SGHRS, CDR2 YFSETQ. Losses at the gene ends were 0 bases for V and 2 bases for J; bases not matched to a gene: 0. This CDR3 spans 16 amino acids. This chain's CDR3 is CASSLGLAGNTGELFF. The CDR3 DNA, read in part, is TGCGCCAGCAGCTTGGGACTAGCGGGAAACACCGGGGAG.

This clone was detected many times. The read ends 3 residues early relative to the CDR3; the germline J gene fills the gap. The rearrangement uses TRBV5-1 and TRBJ2-2; D possibly corresponds to TRBD1 (6 bases). Germline loops: CDR1 SGHRS, CDR2 YFSETQ. V gave up 2 bases and J gave up 6 bases, with 14 bases separating them. The CDR3 covers 15 residues. The CDR3 sequence: CASSLTGNEAGELFF. Incomplete CDR3 DNA: TGCGCCAGCAGCTTAACAGGGAACGAAGCCGGGGAG.

This clone was seen repeatedly, ten times or more. The read finishes 3 residues shy of the CDR3 end, and the germline J gene is used to complete it. The gene calls are TRBV7-9 and TRBJ1-4; 7 nucleotides agree with TRBD1. With V trimmed by 4 bases and J by 2 bases, 1 base remained unmatched. The length of the CDR3 is 14 residues. The germline V gene has CDR1 SEHNR and CDR2 FQNEAQ (reference sequence). CDR3 in amino acids: CASSSQGTNEKLFF. The CDR3 DNA, read in part, is TGTGCCAGCAGCTCACAGGGGACTAATGAAAAA.

This clone was detected many times. The read stops 3 residues short of the end of the CDR3; the missing end is completed from the germline J gene. The V and J genes are TRBV5-6 and TRBJ1-2, with D possibly matching TRBD1 (5 bases). In germline, CDR1 is SGHDT, CDR2 YYEEEE. The CDR3 sequence is 14 residues long. V lost 2 bases, J lost 2 bases, and 10 bases lay in between. The CDR3 DNA, read in part, is TGTGCCAGCAGCTTTGAGGGGCGAAACTATGGC. It encodes CASSFEGRNYG. From start to end, the CDR3 is CASSFEGRNYGYTF.

This clone was seen repeatedly, ten times or more. Read sequence stops 3 residues before the CDR3 end, and the germline J gene provides the missing end. V gene TRBV6-2 or TRBV6-3 combines with J gene TRBJ2-3, with 13 bases lining up with TRBD2. Germline CDR1 and CDR2: MNHEY and SVGEGT. This CDR3 is 15 amino acids long. The covered CDR3 bases are TGTGCCAGCAGTAATCCGGGACTAGCGGGGTACACG. It encodes CASSNPGLAGYT. The full CDR3 protein reads CASSNPGLAGYTQYF.

The sample holds a few counts of this clone. The CDR3 is cut off 3 residues early in the read; its end comes from the germline J gene. This rearrangement joins TRBV7-9 to TRBJ1-2; unclear D gene. Germline V gene sequence: CDR1 SEHNR, CDR2 FQNEAQ (reference sequence). This CDR3 has 14 amino acids. The CDR3 is CASSLANQAYDYTF. The DNA read from the CDR3 is TGTGCCAGCAGCTTAGCGAACCAGGCCTACGAC.

This clone was observed at least ten times. The read gets to within 3 residues of the CDR3 end, and the germline J gene fills in the rest. The rearrangement links TRBV19 to TRBJ1-4, with D possibly TRBD1 on 5 matching bases. The germline gives CDR1 LNHDA, CDR2 SQIVND (reference sequence). V was trimmed by 3 bases and J by 6 bases, leaving 14 bases between them. This CDR3 spans 15 amino acids. The covered CDR3 bases are TGTGCCAGTAGTATTGATCCGAGAGGGGATGAAAAA. Translation gives CASSIDPRGDEK. The whole CDR3 region reads CASSIDPRGDEKLFF.

In regard to this clone: The CDR3 end falls 3 residues outside the read, so it is completed with the germline J gene. V is TRBV7-6 and J is TRBJ2-1; 16 nucleotides agree with TRBD2. The CDR3 covers 16 residues. Losses at the gene ends were 5 bases for V and 5 bases for J; bases not matched to a gene: 3. Germline CDR1 is SGHVS and CDR2 is FNYEAQ. The DNA read from the CDR3 is TGTGCCAGCAGCGAGGGACTAGCGGGGGGGAACAATGAG. This translates into CASSEGLAGGNNE. The whole CDR3 region reads CASSEGLAGGNNEQFF.

This clone showed up just a few times. The read terminates 3 residues ahead of where the CDR3 ends, so the germline J gene completes it. The chain joins TRBV5-1 to TRBJ2-5; 8 nucleotides match TRBD1. Per germline, CDR1 SGHRS and CDR2 YFSETQ. The CDR3 consists of 16 residues. With V trimmed by 4 bases and J by 4 bases, 12 bases remained unmatched. The covered CDR3 bases are TGCGCCAGCAGCCCCTCCCAACCCGGACAGGGAGAGACC. Translation gives CASSPSQPGQGET. The entire CDR3 protein is CASSPSQPGQGETQYF. Full variable domain (rest looked up from reference TRBV5-1 and TRBJ2-5): KAGVTQTPRYLIKTRGQQVTLSCSPISGHRSVSWYQQTPGQGLQFLFEYFSETQRNKGNFPGRFSGRQFSNSRSEMNVSTLELGDSALYLCASSPSQPGQGETQYFGPGTRLLVL.

This clone was detected many times. The read stops 3 residues short of the end of the CDR3; the missing end is completed from the germline J gene. The J gene is TRBJ2-1, the V gene TRBV20-1, with 9 bases aligning to TRBD2. The germline gives CDR1 DFQATT, CDR2 SNEGSKA (reference sequence). The CDR3 covers 15 residues. J gave up 5 bases and V 0 bases, and 5 bases lay outside the gene matches. The sequenced part of the CDR3 DNA is TGCAGTGCTAGAGATGTAGCGGGGGACAACAATGAG. Amino acid sequence: CSARDVAGDNNE. The whole CDR3 region reads CSARDVAGDNNEQFF.

This clone was seen a few times. The CDR3 spells CASSPPSGEYNEQFF. The CDR3 DNA, read in part, is TGTGCCAGCAGCCCACCTAGCGGGGAATACAATGAG. The chain uses TRBV7-9 and TRBJ2-1; 9 bases line up with TRBD2. The observed sequence ends 3 residues before the CDR3 terminus, with the missing tail filled in from the germline J gene. The CDR3 has 15 residues. Per germline, CDR1 SEHNR and CDR2 FQNEAQ (reference sequence). V shed 5 bases and J 4 bases; nucleotides not matched to a gene: 6. Using reference TRBV7-9 and TRBJ2-1 for the parts outside the CDR3, the full variable domain is DTGVSQNPRHKITKRGQNVTFRCDPISEHNRLYWYRQTLGQGPEFLTYFQNEAQLEKSRLLSDRFSAERPKGSFSTLEIQRTEQGDSAMYLCASSPPSGEYNEQFFGPGTRLTVL.

This clone occurred a few times. The CDR3 goes on 3 residues after the read ends, and that part is filled in from the germline J gene. The V call is TRBV20-1, the J call TRBJ2-1; 13 bases line up with TRBD2. V trimming: 6 bases; J trimming: 9 bases; junction bases outside the gene matches: 14. The CDR3 consists of 16 residues. CDR1 is DFQATT and CDR2 is SNEGSKA in the germline V gene (reference sequence). The CDR3 sequence is CSARGGTSGGASEQFF. Incomplete CDR3 DNA: TGCAGTGCCAGGGGGGGCACTAGCGGGGGGGCGAGTGAG.

By share, this clone ranks as medium-sized. Sequencing ends 3 residues short of the CDR3 end; the germline J gene provides the rest. The rearrangement links TRBV18 to TRBJ2-5; tentatively, D is TRBD2 (6 bases). Germline assignment: CDR1 KGHSH and CDR2 LQKENI. The V end was cut by 3 bases, the J end by 2 bases, with 16 bases between. The length of the CDR3 is 16 residues. The covered CDR3 bases are TGTGCCAGCTCACCGAATCGACGGGACTCACAAGAGACC. It specifies CASSPNRRDSQET. The full CDR3 protein reads CASSPNRRDSQETQYF.

There are many counts of this clone. The CDR3 end lies 3 residues beyond the end of the read and is filled in from the germline J gene. The V and J genes are TRBV5-1 and TRBJ1-4; maybe TRBD1 (5 bases). Germline V gene lookup returns CDR1 SGHRS and CDR2 YFSETQ. CDR3 length: 15 residues. V lost 2 bases and J lost 7, with 15 bases in between. This CDR3 reads CASSLGSAGREKLFF. The sequenced part of the CDR3 DNA is TGCGCCAGCAGCTTAGGTTCGGCAGGGCGTGAAAAA.

Concerning this clone itself: The missing CDR3 end, 3 residues past where the read stops, is filled in from the germline J gene. V usage is TRBV7-2 and J usage is TRBJ1-2; tentatively, D is TRBD1 (5 bases). The CDR3 covers 14 residues. Germline V gives CDR1 SGHTA, CDR2 FQGNSA. CDR3 DNA, as far as it was read: TGTGCCAGCAGCGCCTCTAGCGGGGGAGATACC. Its protein is CASSASSGGDT. The entire CDR3 sequence reads CASSASSGGDTYTF.

Of note for this clone: The CDR3 end falls 3 residues outside the read, so it is completed with the germline J gene. The J gene is TRBJ2-3, the V gene TRBV19; tentatively, D is TRBD1 (6 bases). CDR1 and CDR2 (germline): LNHDA, SQIVND (reference sequence). CDR3 length equals 14 residues. The sequenced CDR3 bases are TGTGCCAGTACCCTGGGGGCGAGCAATCAGCCG. Protein sequence: CASTLGASNQP. The complete CDR3 sequence is CASTLGASNQPQYF.

This clone was found many times. The read gets to within 3 residues of the CDR3 end, and the germline J gene fills in the rest. The J gene is TRBJ1-6, the V gene TRBV5-4; D unresolved. This CDR3 is built from 16 residues. The germline V gene encodes CDR1 SGHNT and CDR2 YYREEE (reference sequence). The germline V and J ends were trimmed by 0 bases and 3 bases, with 10 bases remaining between them. The DNA read from the CDR3 is TGTGCCAGCAGCTTGGCCTCGCAGTTCTATAATTCACCC. Residues: CASSLASQFYNSP. The full CDR3 sequence reads CASSLASQFYNSPLHF.

In this sample, this clone turned up many times. The read ends 3 residues early relative to the CDR3; the germline J gene fills the gap. V gene TRBV13 combines with J gene TRBJ2-7, with TRBD1 as a possible D gene (6 bases). The CDR3 sequence is 16 residues long. Germline CDR1 reads PRHDT; CDR2 reads FYEKMQ (reference sequence). V gave up 4 bases and J gave up 6 bases, with 22 bases separating them. CDR3 protein: CASSSPRGGRRSEQYF. The CDR3 bases that were read are TGTGCCAGCAGCTCCCCCAGGGGCGGGCGTAGAAGCGAG.

This clone was observed at least ten times. CDR3 bases read: TGTGCCAGCAGCCAAGGTCTGTTGGGCGGGGGCACCACCTACGAG. As protein: CASSQGLLGGGTTYE. The CDR3, in full, reads CASSQGLLGGGTTYEQYF. The chain employs TRBV3-1 (or the pseudogene TRBV3-2) and TRBJ2-7, with a weak D call TRBD2 (7 bases). The read ends 3 residues early relative to the CDR3; the germline J gene fills the gap. Germline values: CDR1 LGHDT, CDR2 YNNKEL (reference sequence). Between the trimmed V and J ends, which lost 1 base and 2 bases, there was a span of 21 bases. The CDR3 loop spans 18 amino acids.